The 17 T cell receptor beta chains below come from one sample, sequenced in a study of blood T cell repertoires in COVID-19. The method was immunoSEQ multiplex PCR; TCRdb's version includes in-frame clones alone and lacks a portion of them. The sample shows over 200,000 clones, about 90% of them seen only once. Input material: peripheral blood. Every receptor here comes from a woman aged 55-75 years with acute or convalescent COVID-19.

Note on this clone: Other DNA sequences from this sample encode an identical CDR3 as well. The chain recombines TRBV12-3 or TRBV12-4 with TRBJ2-7; the D gene is possibly TRBD1 (6 bases). V was clipped by 1 base and J by 7 bases, with 8 bases between them. This CDR3 contains 12 residues. DNA for the CDR3: TGTGCCAGCAGTTTAGGGGGGCGGGAGCAGTACTTC. Translation: CASSLGGREQYF.

The chain joins TRBV6-6 to TRBJ2-7; D possibly corresponds to TRBD2 (6 bases). Germline CDR1 reads MNHNY; CDR2 reads SVGAGI (reference sequence). The CDR3 is 14 amino acids. Trimming cost V 0 bases and J 3 bases, with 9 bases left between them. In DNA form, the CDR3 reads TGTGCCAGCAGTTACTCGGGGGGTGACTACGAGCAGTACTTC. Protein: CASSYSGGDYEQYF.

The chain carries TRBV5-1 and TRBJ2-7; possible D gene TRBD2, 6 bases. CDR3 length: 15 amino acids. Germline values: CDR1 SGHRS, CDR2 YFSETQ. V lost 0 bases to trimming and J lost 3 bases, with 13 bases between them. CDR3 DNA sequence: TGCGCCAGCAGCTTGGCCGGGACTGATTACTACGAGCAGTACTTC. Translated, it gives CASSLAGTDYYEQYF.

V usage is TRBV10-1 and J usage is TRBJ1-6; D gene uncertain. Per germline, CDR1 WNHNN and CDR2 SYGVQD (reference sequence). Trimming pared 0 bases from V and 9 bases from J, leaving 9 bases between. This CDR3 is 14 amino acids long. CDR3 sequence reads: CASSESEDGSPLHF. For the CDR3, the DNA is TGCGCCAGCAGTGAGTCCGAGGATGGTTCACCCCTCCACTTT.

Written as DNA, the CDR3 is TGTGCCAGCAGCTTGTCCAGGGGAATCTATGGCTACACCTTC. This codes for CASSLSRGIYGYTF. The chain combines TRBV7-8 with TRBJ1-2; D may be TRBD1 (6 bases). The CDR3 covers 14 residues. The germline gives CDR1 SGHVS, CDR2 FQNEAQ. V lost 3 bases to trimming and J lost 4 bases, with 12 bases between them.

The chain links TRBV11-2 to TRBJ2-5; 8 nucleotides match TRBD2. Trimming took 5 bases from V and 2 from J; bases not matched to a gene: 10. The germline gives CDR1 SGHAT, CDR2 FQNNGV. The CDR3 sequence is 16 residues long. CDR3 coding DNA: TGTGCCAGCAGCCCCGGTTCAGCGGGGGTACAAGAGACCCAGTACTTC. It yields the protein CASSPGSAGVQETQYF.

This chain uses TRBV3-1 (or the pseudogene TRBV3-2) with TRBJ1-2; D is unclear. V was clipped by 0 bases and J by 2 bases, with 7 bases between them. Germline CDR1 LGHDT, CDR2 YNNKEL (reference sequence). The CDR3 has 14 amino acids. The CDR3 here is CASSQDLANYGYTF. The CDR3 bases are TGTGCCAGCAGCCAAGATTTGGCCAACTATGGCTACACCTTC.

The chain has TRBV28 and TRBJ2-1; 10 bases are a match to TRBD2. Looked up from germline, CDR1 is MDHEN and CDR2 is SYDVKM. This CDR3 region has 14 residues. The V and J ends lost 4 bases and 7 bases, in that order; junction bases with no gene match: 4. The CDR3, as DNA: TGTGCCAGCAGTTGGGGACTAGCGAGGAATGAGCAGTTCTTC. Its protein is CASSWGLARNEQFF. The whole variable domain, remainder taken from reference TRBV28 and TRBJ2-1, is DVKVTQSSRYLVKRTGEKVFLECVQDMDHENMFWYRQDPGLGLRLIYFSYDVKMKEKGDIPEGYSVSREKKERFSLILESASTNQTSMYLCASSWGLARNEQFFGPGTRLTVL.

The sample holds one count of this clone. This sequence joins TRBV5-6 and TRBJ2-4; a weak D match, TRBD2 (5 bases). CDR1 is SGHDT and CDR2 is YYEEEE in the germline V gene. CDR3 length equals 16 residues. Between the trimmed V and J ends, which lost 4 bases and 0 bases, there was a span of 14 bases. In nucleotides, the CDR3 is TGTGCCAGCAGCCTGACTACGCTCGTAGCCAAAAACATTCAGTACTTC. Its protein is CASSLTTLVAKNIQYF.

In DNA, the CDR3 is TGTGCCAGTAGTTCCGCGACAGGGGGCACTAACTATGGCTACACCTTC. This sequence encodes CASSSATGGTNYGYTF. The V and J genes are TRBV19 and TRBJ1-2; 10 nucleotides match TRBD1. V lost 5 bases and J lost 0; bases outside the gene matches: 6. Germline V gene lookup returns CDR1 LNHDA and CDR2 SQIVND (reference sequence). The CDR3 loop spans 16 amino acids. The full variable domain, in which reference TRBV19 and TRBJ1-2 provide the parts outside the CDR3, is DGGITQSPKYLFRKEGQNVTLSCEQNLNHDAMYWYRQDPGQGLRLIYYSQIVNDFQKGDIAEGYSVSREKKESFPLTVTSAQKNPTAFYLCASSSATGGTNYGYTFGSGTRLTVV.

The V gene is TRBV6-5, the J gene TRBJ1-4, with D hard to call. Germline V gene lookup returns CDR1 MNHEY and CDR2 SVGAGI. V lost 7 bases to trimming and J lost 5 bases, with 17 bases between them. The CDR3 has 15 residues. The CDR3 protein is CASTNVLTRNEKLFF. In DNA form, the CDR3 reads TGTGCCAGCACCAACGTGTTAACGAGAAATGAAAAACTGTTTTTT.

The J gene is TRBJ2-1, the V gene TRBV4-3; unclear D gene. The V and J ends lost 0 bases and 1 base respectively, with 13 bases between them. This CDR3 is 17 amino acids long. Germline V CDR1 and CDR2: LGHNA, YSLEER. The CDR3 is CASSQDWLVGSYNEQFF. CDR3 nucleotide sequence: TGCGCCAGCAGCCAAGATTGGCTAGTGGGTTCCTACAATGAGCAGTTCTTC.

CDR3 residues: CASSPFSGSQETQYF. The DNA for the CDR3 is TGTGCCAGCAGCCCCTTTAGCGGGTCCCAAGAGACCCAGTACTTC. This rearrangement joins TRBV11-2 to TRBJ2-5, with 7 bases identical to TRBD2. J gave up 1 base and V 5 bases, and 7 bases lay outside the gene matches. Germline V gives CDR1 SGHAT, CDR2 FQNNGV. This CDR3 has 15 amino acids.

The chain uses TRBV7-2 and TRBJ2-3; 13 bases align to TRBD2. Germline values: CDR1 SGHTA, CDR2 FQGNSA. V trimming: 2 bases; J trimming: 4 bases; junction bases outside the gene matches: 6. The CDR3 contains 17 residues. In DNA, the CDR3 is TGTGCCAGCAGCTTAACCCGGACTAGCGGGAGCGCAGATACGCAGTATTTT. Translated: CASSLTRTSGSADTQYF.

This chain connects TRBV20-1 to TRBJ1-4, with D possibly TRBD1 on 5 matching bases. With 3 bases removed from V and 11 bases from J, the gap between germline ends came to 13 bases. This CDR3 has 12 amino acids. Germline-derived CDR1 and CDR2 are DFQATT and SNEGSKA (reference sequence). CDR3 nucleotides: TGCAGTGCTAGTCAGTCGGGGGAGAAACTGTTTTTT. Amino acid sequence: CSASQSGEKLFF.

The rearrangement uses TRBV6-2 or TRBV6-3 and TRBJ2-5, with D perhaps TRBD1 (7 bases). The CDR3 contains 16 residues. Looked up from germline, CDR1 is MNHEY and CDR2 is SVGEGT. Between the trimmed V and J ends, which lost 4 bases and 5 bases, there was a span of 20 bases. The CDR3 spells CASSSGGGKTRETQYF. The CDR3 DNA sequence: TGTGCCAGCAGTTCAGGAGGGGGCAAGACCCGGGAGACCCAGTACTTC.

This sequence joins TRBV19 and TRBJ1-6; a weak D match, TRBD1 (5 bases). The CDR3 extends over 10 amino acids. CDR1 is LNHDA and CDR2 is SQIVND in the germline V gene (reference sequence). Trimming removed 8 bases from V and 14 bases from J, with 10 bases in between. CDR3 sequence: CASGRDTLHF. The CDR3 DNA reads TGTGCCAGTGGCAGGGATACCCTCCACTTT.